This TCR beta chain was identified in a study of OX40 agonist ivuxolimab in advanced cancers. For the wider study: Ivuxolimab was a fully human IgG2 agonistic monoclonal antibody targeting the costimulatory receptor OX40 (CD134). In the dose-escalation cohort, 82.7% of patients were male, and the mean age was around 60 years, with a range of 23 to 79. The monotherapy dose-escalation portion (N ≈ 50 patients) of the phase I ivuxolimab trial is reported in the paper. Intravenous ivuxolimab was administered to patients every 2 weeks at six dose levels: 0.01, 0.1, 0.3, 1.5, 3 and 10 mg/kg. Among the 52 dose-escalation patients, around 20 had hepatocellular carcinoma, about 15 melanoma, 9 renal cell carcinoma and 9 head and neck cancer. Partial responses were achieved by three dose-escalation patients, of whom one had hepatocellular carcinoma and two had cutaneous melanoma. Prior anti-PD-1, anti-PD-L1 or anti-CTLA-4 therapy was permitted, and checkpoint inhibitors had been received by about 36% of dose-escalation patients. The purpose of peripheral TCRbeta sequencing was to test whether ivuxolimab changed TCR sequence diversity and led to clonal T-cell expansion. Results and caveats for the whole study, not just this receptor: Partial responders in the 0.1-3.0 mg/kg groups had among the lowest normalized peripheral clonal expansion, especially among CD8+ T cells. Antigen specificity was not determined for the clonally expanded peripheral T cells. At doses of 0.1 to 3.0 mg/kg, clonal expansion of both CD4+ and CD8+ blood T cells was observed from baseline to week 6. Low levels of normalized T-cell clonal expansion were also seen in some patients who did not respond. On average, CD8+ T cells showed more expanded clones than CD4+ T cells after ivuxolimab.

The trial excluded patients who had a history of autoimmune disease or who were on systemic immunosuppression. Peripheral blood for TCR sequencing was drawn from every dose cohort at baseline, at cycle 4 day 1 and at cycle 7 day 1. The samples were drawn from a first-in-human, open-label, multicenter phase I dose-escalation trial of ivuxolimab. Adults with locally advanced or metastatic melanoma, renal cell carcinoma, hepatocellular carcinoma or head and neck squamous cell carcinoma were enrolled in the trial. Before TCR sequencing, CD4+ and CD8+ T cells were separately sorted from peripheral blood. As regards this clone: Its antigen remains unidentified. Within one base of it there is no much larger clone, and no base qualities were kept.

For sequencing of the TCRbeta CDR3 region, genomic DNA was extracted from the sorted cells. TCRbeta CDR3 regions were sequenced using the immunoSEQ Assay. TCRdb stores this immuneACCESS table with in-frame sequences only. Part of the clones is absent; in the studies checked, under half of the shortfall reflects unresolved V genes, and no reason is known for the rest. Within this sample are roughly 32,000 clones, with roughly 90% of them counted one time only. The ten largest make up approximately 26% of the sample. According to the germline V gene, CDR1 reads SGHTA and CDR2 reads FQGNSA. From its cysteine to its phenylalanine, the CDR3 spans 14 amino acids. Only the CDR3 region is kept as DNA, spanning 42 bases read in frame from base 1. Trimming takes 5 bases from V and 4 bases from J, and the germline ends sit 15 bases apart.

Sample: CD4+ or CD8+ T cells sorted from blood, taken in a trial of the OX40 agonist ivuxolimab. In this chain, TRBV7-2 is recombined with TRBJ2-7, and possibly TRBD1, on 6 matching bases. The sequence came from an adult with an advanced solid tumor such as melanoma, head and neck, liver or kidney cancer. The sequenced DNA: TGTGCCAGCAGCCACACAGGGTCCGGGTACGAGCAGTACTTC. Its translation is CASSHTGSGYEQYF.